The next 32 T cell receptor beta chains were all read from a single sample in a study of shared clonotypes between healthy human individuals. Sequencing used immunoSEQ multiplex PCR; TCRdb keeps in-frame clones, though not all of them. This table has about 670,000 clones, roughly 78% appearing once. The sequenced sample was memory CD4+ T cells sorted from blood. Subset given: CD45RA-negative fraction. These receptors came from a young woman in good health.

The chain recombines TRBV4-1 with TRBJ2-1; D might be TRBD2 (6 bases). The CDR3 sequence is 18 residues long. Germline lookup yields CDR1 MGHRA and CDR2 YSYEKL. V dropped 5 bases and J dropped 0 bases, with 20 bases sitting between them. The DNA of the CDR3 is TGCGCCAGCAGCTTAGCGGTGCGACGCCTCAGCTCCTACAATGAGCAGTTCTTC. Protein: CASSLAVRRLSSYNEQFF.

On this clone: The sample contains more than one DNA sequence encoding this CDR3. The chain uses TRBV2 and TRBJ1-3; no reliable D call. Germline V gives CDR1 SNHLY, CDR2 FYNNEI. The CDR3 runs 13 residues. Trimming removed 6 bases from V and 0 bases from J, with 6 bases in between. In DNA form, the CDR3 reads TGTGCCAGCAGGGGAGACTCTGGAAACACCATATATTTT. It is translated as CASRGDSGNTIYF.

The genes are TRBV5-1 and TRBJ2-7, with 9 positions matching TRBD2. The length of the CDR3 is 16 residues. With 2 bases clipped from V and 4 bases from J, the junction kept 10 bases outside the gene matches. CDR1 is SGHRS, CDR2 YFSETQ, per germline. The CDR3 bases are TGCGCCAGCAGCTTAAGGTCTAGCGGGAAGGTTTACGAGCAGTACTTC. Residues: CASSLRSSGKVYEQYF. Variable domain in full (rest from reference TRBV5-1 and TRBJ2-7): KAGVTQTPRYLIKTRGQQVTLSCSPISGHRSVSWYQQTPGQGLQFLFEYFSETQRNKGNFPGRFSGRQFSNSRSEMNVSTLELGDSALYLCASSLRSSGKVYEQYFGPGTRLTVT.

The chain couples TRBV6-5 to TRBJ1-3; no definite D call. The germline V gene has CDR1 MNHEY and CDR2 SVGAGI. V dropped 8 bases and J dropped 2 bases, with 7 bases sitting between them. The CDR3 is made up of 12 amino acids. The CDR3 DNA reads TGTGCCAGCTCCTCTCCTGGAAACACCATATATTTT. Translating gives CASSSPGNTIYF.

This clone was found once. CDR3 nucleotides: TGTGCCAGCAGTGAATTTCGGGCGGGACAGAACACCGGGGAGCTGTTTTTT. Its protein product is CASSEFRAGQNTGELFF. The chain combines TRBV25-1 with TRBJ2-2; D assignment may be TRBD1 or TRBD2 (6 bases each). With 1 base removed from V and 1 base from J, the gap between germline ends came to 13 bases. Germline values: CDR1 MGHDK, CDR2 SYGVNS. The CDR3 is 17 residues long.

The V gene is TRBV10-3, the J gene TRBJ1-4, with D unresolved. This CDR3 contains 15 residues. Germline CDR1 reads ENHRY; CDR2 reads SYGVKD. The germline V and J ends were trimmed by 4 bases and 0 bases, with 9 bases remaining between them. CDR3 residues: CAISGEIATNEKLFF. CDR3 in DNA: TGTGCCATCAGTGGGGAAATTGCAACTAATGAAAAACTGTTTTTT.

The chain employs TRBV27 and TRBJ2-2; 9 bases map to TRBD2. CDR3 length equals 17 residues. In germline, CDR1 is MNHEY, CDR2 SMNVEV (reference sequence). With V trimmed by 2 bases and J by 4 bases, 8 bases remained unmatched. This CDR3 is CASSLRLAGSFTGELFF. The CDR3 DNA reads as TGTGCCAGCAGTTTACGTCTAGCGGGGTCGTTCACCGGGGAGCTGTTTTTT.

The J gene is TRBJ2-5, the V gene TRBV19; D is unresolved. Trimming took off 3 bases at V and 5 bases at J, with 13 bases between the two ends. Germline CDR1 reads LNHDA; CDR2 reads SQIVND (reference sequence). This CDR3 has 14 residues. In DNA, the CDR3 is TGTGCCAGTAGTATTGGTTCAGATAGTGAGACCCAGTACTTC. Translated, it gives CASSIGSDSETQYF.

The V gene is TRBV4-2, the J gene TRBJ2-2; the D is unclear. The CDR3 consists of 12 residues. Germline V lookup: CDR1 LGHNA, CDR2 YNFKEQ. Trimming took off 4 bases at V and 5 bases at J, with 5 bases between the two ends. The CDR3 protein is CASSLATGELFF. The CDR3 bases are TGTGCCAGCAGCCTGGCTACCGGGGAGCTGTTTTTT.

The chain carries TRBV11-2 and TRBJ1-2; no reliable D call. The CDR3 totals 16 residues. V was pared by 2 bases and J by 2 bases, with 15 bases between. Germline V lookup: CDR1 SGHAT, CDR2 FQNNGV. CDR3 residues: CASSLSAIWVNYGYTF. Written as DNA, the CDR3 is TGTGCCAGCAGCTTATCCGCCATATGGGTAAACTATGGCTACACCTTC.

This clone was seen a few times. Within the sample, other DNA sequences also encode this same CDR3. The chain joins TRBV28 to TRBJ2-3; D is possibly TRBD2 (7 bases). The CDR3 consists of 15 residues. The germline gives CDR1 MDHEN, CDR2 SYDVKM. Trimming removed 2 bases from V and 3 bases from J, with 12 bases in between. CDR3 loop: CASSLRGAGTDTQYF. The CDR3 bases are TGTGCCAGCAGTTTACGGGGGGCAGGGACAGATACGCAGTATTTT.

This clone was seen only once. The chain couples TRBV5-1 to TRBJ2-5, with a weak D call TRBD2 (6 bases). The CDR3 length is 13 residues. Germline CDR1 is SGHRS and CDR2 is YFSETQ. V dropped 4 bases and J dropped 3 bases, with 10 bases sitting between them. The CDR3 DNA is TGCGCCAGCAGCATGTGGGGGGAAGAGACCCAGTACTTC. This encodes CASSMWGEETQYF.

The chain has TRBV18 and TRBJ2-3, with TRBD1 as a possible D gene (6 bases). This CDR3 region has 14 residues. Germline values: CDR1 KGHSH, CDR2 LQKENI. The V end lost 4 bases, the J end lost 3 bases, and 11 bases lay between the germline ends. The chain's CDR3 is CASSRQGRTDTQYF. The CDR3, as DNA: TGTGCCAGCTCACGTCAGGGGAGAACAGATACGCAGTATTTT. The full variable domain, rest sourced from reference TRBV18 and TRBJ2-3, is NAGVMQNPRHLVRRRGQEARLRCSPMKGHSHVYWYRQLPEEGLKFMVYLQKENIIDESGMPKERFSAEFPKEGPSILRIQQVVRGDSAAYFCASSRQGRTDTQYFGPGTRLTVL.

This clone was picked up a small number of times. Other DNA sequences in this sample translate to the same CDR3. This chain links TRBV28 with TRBJ1-2, with 7 nucleotides matching TRBD1. V shed 1 base and J 5 bases; nucleotides not matched to a gene: 4. Germline V gene lookup returns CDR1 MDHEN and CDR2 SYDVKM. The CDR3 totals 14 residues. The CDR3 nucleotides are TGTGCCAGCAGTTTATTCGGGACAGAATATGGCTACACCTTC. Its protein product is CASSLFGTEYGYTF.

This clone was detected once. The chain uses TRBV28 and TRBJ2-7; the match to TRBD2 covers 8 bases. V shed 11 bases and J 6 bases; nucleotides not matched to a gene: 15. Germline V lookup: CDR1 MDHEN, CDR2 SYDVKM. CDR3 size: 14 residues. CDR3: CASHQAGEGGEQYF. In nucleotides, the CDR3 is TGTGCCTCCCACCAAGCGGGAGAGGGGGGCGAGCAGTACTTC.

The chain employs TRBV5-1 and TRBJ2-7, with 7 bases matching TRBD2. The ends lost 2 bases at V and 0 bases at J; junction bases unmatched: 11. The CDR3 extends over 17 amino acids. Germline V gene lookup returns CDR1 SGHRS and CDR2 YFSETQ. In nucleotides, the CDR3 is TGCGCCAGCAGCTTCGCGAGCGGGGACCCCAGCTCCTACGAGCAGTACTTC. The encoded protein is CASSFASGDPSSYEQYF.

J is TRBJ2-1 and V is TRBV27, with D unclear. Per germline, CDR1 MNHEY and CDR2 SMNVEV (reference sequence). The length of the CDR3 is 17 residues. Trimming removed 5 bases at V and 0 bases at J, with 17 bases between. The CDR3 spells CASSPLDFGSSYNEQFF. The CDR3 nucleotides are TGTGCCAGCAGTCCCTTGGATTTTGGCAGCTCCTACAATGAGCAGTTCTTC.

J is TRBJ2-7 and V is TRBV9; D is perhaps TRBD1 (6 bases). Trimming cost V 4 bases and J 6 bases, with 17 bases left between them. CDR1 and CDR2 (germline): SGDLS, YYNGEE. The CDR3 length is 14 residues. This CDR3 reads CASSYLQGGSEQYF. For the CDR3, the DNA is TGTGCCAGCAGCTATTTACAGGGTGGTTCCGAGCAGTACTTC.

This clone was observed a single time. The V call is TRBV7-2, the J call TRBJ1-2; D not certain. Germline assignment: CDR1 SGHTA and CDR2 FQGNSA. Trimming cost V 1 base and J 5 bases, with 11 bases left between them. The CDR3 is 14 amino acids. This CDR3 reads CASSLDRSGYGYTF. As DNA, the CDR3 is TGTGCCAGCAGCTTAGATAGAAGCGGGTATGGCTACACCTTC.

CDR3 DNA: TGTGCCAGCAGCTTCGGAGCTACTAATGAAAAACTGTTTTTT. This encodes CASSFGATNEKLFF. The V gene is TRBV5-6, the J gene TRBJ1-4; D is unresolved. The CDR3 consists of 14 residues. V was clipped by 2 bases and J by 2 bases, with 7 bases between them. Germline V gives CDR1 SGHDT, CDR2 YYEEEE.

V gene TRBV28 combines with J gene TRBJ1-1; D not certain. The CDR3 is made up of 13 amino acids. The V end lost 5 bases, the J end lost 1 base, and 8 bases lay between the germline ends. CDR1 and CDR2 from the germline V gene are MDHEN and SYDVKM. DNA for the CDR3: TGTGCCAGCAGTGCGGGTAAGAACACTGAAGCTTTCTTT. Translating it yields CASSAGKNTEAFF. Combining the CDR3 with reference TRBV28 and TRBJ1-1 gives the whole variable domain DVKVTQSSRYLVKRTGEKVFLECVQDMDHENMFWYRQDPGLGLRLIYFSYDVKMKEKGDIPEGYSVSREKKERFSLILESASTNQTSMYLCASSAGKNTEAFFGQGTRLTVV.

This clone was detected once. A much larger clone lies one base from this, so it may be a read error. The chain has TRBV7-2 and TRBJ2-1; 11 nucleotides agree with TRBD2. Trimming at V came to 4 bases and at J to 4 bases, leaving 3 bases not matched to a gene. Looked up from germline, CDR1 is SGHTA and CDR2 is FQGNSA. This CDR3 spans 15 amino acids. DNA of the CDR3: TGTGCCAGCAGCTCGGGACTAGCGGATTACAATGAGCAGTTCTTC. This gives the protein CASSSGLADYNEQFF.

The chain carries TRBV7-8 and TRBJ1-2; TRBD1 agrees at 8 bases. Germline trimming cut 1 base from V and 4 bases from J; bases unmatched to any gene: 5. Germline assignment: CDR1 SGHVS and CDR2 FQNEAQ. The CDR3 is 15 residues long. DNA of the CDR3: TGTGCCAGCAGCTTAGTGGCAGGGGGCGTCTATGGCTACACCTTC. As protein: CASSLVAGGVYGYTF.

This CDR3 is CASSSNRAGNYGYTF. The CDR3 nucleotides read TGTGCCAGCAGCTCCAACAGGGCCGGTAACTATGGCTACACCTTC. The chain joins TRBV11-3 to TRBJ1-2; D may be TRBD1 (6 bases). Germline V gene data show CDR1 as SGHNT and CDR2 as YENEEA. The V gene lost 4 bases and the J gene lost 1 base, with 13 bases spanning the gap. This CDR3 has 15 residues.

The chain uses TRBV23-1 and TRBJ1-4; 7 bases align to TRBD1. TRBV23-1 is an ORF for which the function is uncertain. The trim removed 3 bases at V and 0 bases at J, leaving 16 bases unmatched. This CDR3 has 20 amino acids. The CDR3 DNA reads TGCGCCAGCAGTCACGGGACGGAAGGGCAGGGGGTTGCAACTAATGAAAAACTGTTTTTT. Protein product: CASSHGTEGQGVATNEKLFF.

This clone turned up a few times. The chain combines TRBV6-5 with TRBJ2-5; 7 positions agree with TRBD2. The CDR3 totals 15 residues. J gave up 5 bases and V 6 bases, and 12 bases lay outside the gene matches. Germline CDR1 and CDR2: MNHEY and SVGAGI. CDR3 nucleotides: TGTGCCAGCAGCAAGGGACTATTTGAAATTGAGACCCAGTACTTC. This codes for CASSKGLFEIETQYF.

This clone was found once. V gene TRBV28 combines with J gene TRBJ2-3; 7 nucleotides agree with TRBD2. The V gene end was trimmed by 2 bases and the J gene end by 0 bases; junction bases not matched to a gene: 2. CDR1 is MDHEN, CDR2 SYDVKM, per germline. This CDR3 region has 15 residues. CDR3 sequence reads: CASSLAGASTDTQYF. The CDR3 DNA sequence: TGTGCCAGCAGTTTAGCGGGAGCTAGCACAGATACGCAGTATTTT.

In this sample, this clone turned up a few times. The J gene is TRBJ2-1, the V gene TRBV6-6, with a weak D call TRBD2 (6 bases). Germline lookup yields CDR1 MNHNY and CDR2 SVGAGI (reference sequence). The CDR3 extends over 13 amino acids. V lost 6 bases and J 4 bases, leaving 10 bases between the germline ends. CDR3 sequence: CASSQRAYNEQFF. The CDR3 nucleotides are TGTGCCAGCAGCCAGCGGGCTTACAATGAGCAGTTCTTC.

The genes are TRBV5-8 and TRBJ2-6; D is unresolved. The CDR3 spans 17 residues. Trimming pared 4 bases from V and 0 bases from J, leaving 14 bases between. Germline V CDR1 and CDR2: SGHTS, YDEGEE. The CDR3 here is CASSHYGYLSGANVLTF. DNA of the CDR3: TGTGCCAGCAGCCACTACGGTTACCTCTCTGGGGCCAACGTCCTGACTTTC.

The genes are TRBV19 and TRBJ2-2; 7 bases fit TRBD2. The CDR3 is 15 amino acids. Germline V lookup: CDR1 LNHDA, CDR2 SQIVND (reference sequence). Trimming took 6 bases from V and 6 from J; bases not matched to a gene: 10. The CDR3 is CASRTPTSLAGELFF. The CDR3 coding sequence is TGTGCCAGTAGGACCCCGACTAGCTTGGCCGGGGAGCTGTTTTTT.

This clone occurred a few times. The chain uses TRBV19 and TRBJ2-7; 8 positions agree with TRBD1. The CDR3 length is 12 residues. V dropped 9 bases and J dropped 6; count of bases not matched to a gene: 7. The germline CDR1 and CDR2 sequences are LNHDA and SQIVND (reference sequence). This CDR3 is CASQDRAREQYF. The CDR3, as DNA: TGTGCCAGCCAGGACAGGGCCCGCGAGCAGTACTTC.

This chain uses TRBV28 with TRBJ2-1, with unresolved D. Germline CDR1 reads MDHEN; CDR2 reads SYDVKM. V shed 2 bases and J shed 11 bases, with 7 bases lying between them. CDR3 length: 11 residues. CDR3 in amino acids: CASSLNRKQFF. DNA for the CDR3: TGTGCCAGCAGTTTAAACAGAAAGCAGTTCTTC. Full variable domain (rest looked up from reference TRBV28 and TRBJ2-1): DVKVTQSSRYLVKRTGEKVFLECVQDMDHENMFWYRQDPGLGLRLIYFSYDVKMKEKGDIPEGYSVSREKKERFSLILESASTNQTSMYLCASSLNRKQFFGPGTRLTVL.